Each of the 25 T cell receptor beta chains below was sequenced from the same sample in a study of blood T cell repertoires in COVID-19. Using immunoSEQ multiplex PCR, the repertoire was profiled, and TCRdb retains in-frame clones only, with some absent. The repertoire includes 100,000 to 110,000 clones, 85% of them detected once, and about an eighth sits in the top ten. Sequencing was performed on peripheral blood. These receptors came from a man in his fifties with active or convalescent COVID-19.

The chain employs TRBV9 and TRBJ2-7, with TRBD2 identical over 8 bases. Germline CDR1 reads SGDLS; CDR2 reads YYNGEE. Trimming cost V 3 bases and J 8 bases; bases outside gene matches: 16. CDR3 length: 16 amino acids. This CDR3 is CASSAGLAGGQPKQYF. CDR3 DNA sequence: TGTGCCAGCAGCGCCGGACTGGCGGGAGGCCAGCCTAAGCAGTACTTC.

The chain is built from TRBV24-1 and TRBJ2-5; 9 positions agree with TRBD1. V gave up 3 bases and J gave up 5 bases; unmatched junction bases: 12. In germline, CDR1 is KGHDR, CDR2 SFDVKD. The CDR3 has 17 residues. CDR3 amino acids: CATSDPNPGTGLETQYF. DNA for the CDR3: TGTGCCACCAGTGATCCAAACCCCGGGACAGGGTTGGAGACCCAGTACTTC.

The chain joins TRBV4-2 to TRBJ2-1, with 8 bases aligning to TRBD2. This CDR3 comprises 15 residues. V gave up 1 base and J gave up 10 bases; unmatched junction bases: 9. In germline, CDR1 is LGHNA, CDR2 YNFKEQ. CDR3 residues: CASSQVSREGREQFF. Written as DNA, the CDR3 is TGTGCCAGCAGCCAAGTTTCCCGGGAGGGCCGAGAGCAGTTCTTC.

The chain employs TRBV5-4 and TRBJ2-1; maybe TRBD2 (5 bases). Trimming pared 2 bases from V and 6 bases from J, leaving 9 bases between. The CDR3 extends over 13 amino acids. From germline, CDR1 is SGHNT and CDR2 YYREEE (reference sequence). The CDR3 loop reads CASSFRGGNEQFF. CDR3 nucleotide sequence: TGTGCCAGCAGCTTCCGGGGTGGCAATGAGCAGTTCTTC.

The rearrangement uses TRBV9 and TRBJ1-1, with TRBD1 as a possible D gene (5 bases). CDR1 and CDR2 from the germline V gene are SGDLS and YYNGEE. V dropped 2 bases and J dropped 7 bases, with 12 bases sitting between them. This CDR3 has 13 residues. The CDR3 DNA reads TGTGCCAGCAGCGTGGGGCCCGGGGGTGAAGCTTTCTTT. It codes for CASSVGPGGEAFF.

The chain joins TRBV11-3 to TRBJ2-5, with a possible D match to TRBD2 (5 bases). V lost 5 bases and J 1 base, leaving 17 bases between the germline ends. The germline CDR1 and CDR2 sequences are SGHNT and YENEEA. The CDR3 is 16 residues long. The CDR3 spells CASSPKTSGGQETQYF. The CDR3, as DNA: TGTGCCAGCAGCCCCAAGACGAGCGGAGGCCAAGAGACCCAGTACTTC.

The chain joins TRBV10-3 to TRBJ1-2, with D uncertain. Germline V lookup: CDR1 ENHRY, CDR2 SYGVKD. V was pared by 0 bases and J by 7 bases, with 9 bases between. The CDR3 has 13 residues. This CDR3 is CAISESGDRGYTF. CDR3 in DNA: TGTGCCATCAGTGAGTCAGGAGACCGTGGCTACACCTTC.

The chain carries TRBV7-9 and TRBJ1-3; D is ambiguous. CDR1 is SEHNR and CDR2 is FQNEAQ in the germline V gene (reference sequence). V was pared by 2 bases and J by 4 bases, with 3 bases between. The CDR3 has 12 residues. CDR3 loop: CASSLPGNTIYF. CDR3 in DNA: TGTGCCAGCAGCTTACCAGGAAACACCATATATTTT.

Comment on this clone: A read error may produce the germline difference seen at one junction end. The chain joins TRBV5-1 to TRBJ2-2; 8 bases map to TRBD2. This CDR3 has 15 residues. The germline gives CDR1 SGHRS, CDR2 YFSETQ. The CDR3 loop is CARRTGGNHAGELFF. The CDR3 nucleotides read TGCGCCCGCAGGACGGGGGGGAATCACGCCGGGGAGCTGTTTTTT.

The chain uses TRBV7-6 and TRBJ2-7, with D perhaps matching TRBD2 (6 bases). CDR3 length: 15 amino acids. Germline CDR1 reads SGHVS; CDR2 reads FNYEAQ. V was pared by 5 bases and J by 0 bases, with 14 bases between. The CDR3 here is CASSPTTAGSYEQYF. CDR3 sequence (DNA): TGTGCCAGCAGCCCGACGACAGCGGGCTCCTACGAGCAGTACTTC.

V usage is TRBV5-1 and J usage is TRBJ2-1; D possibly corresponds to TRBD1 (5 bases). The CDR3 consists of 14 residues. Germline CDR1 and CDR2: SGHRS and YFSETQ. V lost 0 bases, J lost 7 bases, and 11 bases lay in between. The CDR3 bases are TGCGCCAGCAGCTTGGTTCCCAGGGCAAATGAGCAGTTCTTC. It specifies CASSLVPRANEQFF.

As regards this clone: Within the sample, other DNA sequences also encode this same CDR3. This sequence joins TRBV9 and TRBJ1-2, with 9 bases aligning to TRBD1. The V segment lost 2 bases and the J segment 1 base; nucleotides outside the gene matches: 3. The germline V gene has CDR1 SGDLS and CDR2 YYNGEE. The CDR3 is made up of 15 amino acids. CDR3 region: CASSVGQGNNYGYTF. For the CDR3, the DNA is TGTGCCAGCAGCGTGGGACAGGGAAATAACTATGGCTACACCTTC.

The chain joins TRBV28 to TRBJ2-7; 7 bases match TRBD1. Trimming at V came to 6 bases and at J to 3 bases, leaving 8 bases not matched to a gene. Germline CDR1 is MDHEN and CDR2 is SYDVKM. This CDR3 contains 14 residues. CDR3 protein: CASSPGTEVYEQYF. CDR3 DNA sequence: TGTGCCAGCAGCCCCGGGACAGAGGTCTACGAGCAGTACTTC.

This rearrangement joins TRBV5-1 to TRBJ1-1; D is uncertain. The CDR3 consists of 14 residues. Germline CDR1 SGHRS, CDR2 YFSETQ. V lost 1 base, J lost 2 bases, and 9 bases lay in between. The CDR3: CASSLWQTNTEAFF. The CDR3, as DNA: TGCGCCAGCAGCTTGTGGCAGACAAACACTGAAGCTTTCTTT.

This rearrangement joins TRBV5-6 to TRBJ1-2; possible D gene TRBD1, 5 bases. With 3 bases removed from V and 4 bases from J, the gap between germline ends came to 16 bases. The CDR3 runs 15 residues. Germline assignment: CDR1 SGHDT and CDR2 YYEEEE. The CDR3 DNA reads as TGTGCCAGCAGCTCAGCAACAGGTCTGGGCTATGGCTACACCTTC. Encoded protein: CASSSATGLGYGYTF.

V and J are TRBV5-5 and TRBJ1-1; no clear D. This CDR3 region has 15 residues. Germline V gene sequence: CDR1 SGHKS, CDR2 YYEKEE (reference sequence). Trimming pared 0 bases from V and 7 bases from J, leaving 16 bases between. CDR3 sequence: CASSLGGHLFVEAFF. In nucleotides, the CDR3 is TGTGCCAGCAGCTTGGGCGGTCACCTTTTTGTTGAAGCTTTCTTT.

In nucleotides, the CDR3 is TGTGCCAGCAGTGAATATGGGACTAGCGGGAGAAATGAGCAGTTCTTC. Protein: CASSEYGTSGRNEQFF. The chain uses TRBV25-1 and TRBJ2-1, with 14 bases that match TRBD2. Germline CDR1 and CDR2: MGHDK and SYGVNS. V was pared by 0 bases and J by 7 bases, with 2 bases of the junction left unmatched. The CDR3 is made up of 16 amino acids. Based on the CDR3 plus reference TRBV25-1 and TRBJ2-1, the full variable domain is EADIYQTPRYLVIGTGKKITLECSQTMGHDKMYWYQQDPGMELHLIHYSYGVNSTEKGDLSSESTVSRIRTEHFPLTLESARPSHTSQYLCASSEYGTSGRNEQFFGPGTRLTVL.

The chain employs TRBV9 and TRBJ1-3, with 7 bases that match TRBD1. This CDR3 contains 16 residues. The germline V gene encodes CDR1 SGDLS and CDR2 YYNGEE. Unmatched junction bases numbered 3, after V lost 0 bases and J lost 0 bases. The CDR3 is CASSVVAGGSGNTIYF. CDR3 DNA: TGTGCCAGCAGCGTAGTGGCAGGGGGCTCTGGAAACACCATATATTTT.

This clone was counted a few times. The chain joins TRBV19 to TRBJ1-5; 8 nucleotides match TRBD1. Germline trimming cut 6 bases from V and 0 bases from J; bases unmatched to any gene: 13. The CDR3 is made up of 18 amino acids. Per the germline V gene, CDR1 is LNHDA and CDR2 is SQIVND (reference sequence). The chain's CDR3 is CASSRIPGQALSNQPQHF. The CDR3 DNA reads as TGTGCCAGTAGCCGAATACCGGGACAGGCCCTTAGCAATCAGCCCCAGCATTTT.

The chain links TRBV11-3 to TRBJ1-3; weak D call: TRBD1 (6 bases). The CDR3 consists of 16 residues. The germline gives CDR1 SGHNT, CDR2 YENEEA. The V end was cut by 5 bases, the J end by 2 bases, with 16 bases between. CDR3 amino acids: CASSLVGGGTGNTIYF. The CDR3 coding sequence is TGTGCCAGCAGCCTCGTGGGAGGGGGAACTGGAAACACCATATATTTT.

The chain employs TRBV20-1 and TRBJ2-3, with D tentatively TRBD2 (6 bases). In germline, CDR1 is DFQATT, CDR2 SNEGSKA (reference sequence). The V gene lost 7 bases and the J gene lost 4 bases, with 9 bases spanning the gap. This CDR3 spans 11 amino acids. Written as DNA, the CDR3 is TGCAGTGTAACGGGAGCAGATACGCAGTATTTT. Encoded protein: CSVTGADTQYF.

This sequence joins TRBV6-1 and TRBJ2-5; 7 bases align to TRBD1. The J segment lost 3 bases and the V segment lost 9 bases, leaving 7 bases of the junction unmatched. Germline V CDR1 and CDR2: MNHNS, SASEGT. The CDR3 loop spans 13 amino acids. The CDR3 coding sequence is TGTGCCAGTCGACGACAGGGCGAAGAGACCCAGTACTTC. This translates into CASRRQGEETQYF.

This chain connects TRBV7-2 to TRBJ1-2; 7 positions match TRBD1. The CDR3 has 14 amino acids. Losses at the gene ends were 3 bases for V and 4 bases for J; bases not matched to a gene: 5. In germline, CDR1 is SGHTA, CDR2 FQGNSA. The CDR3 loop reads CASSFRGEIYGYTF. CDR3 sequence (DNA): TGTGCCAGCAGCTTCAGGGGGGAGATCTATGGCTACACCTTC.

This clone was seen ten or more times. The rearrangement links TRBV14 to TRBJ2-7; 7 bases fit TRBD2. Trimming cost V 5 bases and J 1 base; bases outside gene matches: 14. The CDR3 is made up of 17 amino acids. The germline gives CDR1 SGHDN, CDR2 FVKESK. CDR3 sequence: CASSSSGVAASSYEQYF. In DNA form, the CDR3 reads TGTGCCAGCAGCTCAAGCGGGGTAGCGGCCTCGTCCTACGAGCAGTACTTC.

V is TRBV24-1 and J is TRBJ2-7; tentatively, D is TRBD2 (6 bases). Trimming pared 3 bases from V and 0 bases from J, leaving 8 bases between. CDR1 KGHDR and CDR2 SFDVKD come from the germline V gene. This CDR3 region has 14 residues. CDR3 amino acids: CATSDPGSSYEQYF. The CDR3 region has the DNA TGTGCCACCAGTGATCCCGGGAGCTCCTACGAGCAGTACTTC.